The next 5 T cell receptor beta chains were all read from a single sample in a study of identical twins (TCRdb year 2016). The method behind the library was 5' RACE. Instrument on record: Illumina HiSeq 2000. TCRdb cleaned the public reads at Q25 with fastp, built clones with MiXCR and kept in-frame beta chains. All rows with the same CDR3 protein become a single entry with the most common DNA and genes. The sample yields a few hundred thousand distinct CDR3 sequences; more than 9% were counted once. The ten biggest clones cover approximately 3.2% of the sample. This sample was also put to use in a study of yellow fever vaccine responses in identical twins.

What was sequenced was PBMCs. The receptors shown here come from a woman younger than 30 in good health.

This chain links TRBV5-5 with TRBJ2-3, with 9 bases lining up with TRBD1. From germline, CDR1 is SGHKS and CDR2 YYEKEE (reference sequence). The ends lost 4 bases at V and 5 bases at J; junction bases unmatched: 5. CDR3 length equals 14 residues. CDR3: CASSRPTGGDTQYF. The CDR3 DNA is TGTGCCAGCAGCCGGCCGACAGGGGGAGATACGCAGTATTTT.

This chain uses TRBV9 with TRBJ2-7, with D perhaps TRBD1 (6 bases). The CDR3 loop spans 13 amino acids. Germline CDR1 SGDLS, CDR2 YYNGEE. Trimming took 0 bases from V and 7 from J, leaving 11 bases between them. The CDR3 reads CASSVAPTGEQYF. The CDR3 DNA follows: TGTGCCAGCAGCGTAGCCCCCACAGGGGAGCAGTACTTC. Full variable domain (remainder filled in from reference TRBV9 and TRBJ2-7): DSGVTQTPKHLITATGQRVTLRCSPRSGDLSVYWYQQSLDQGLQFLIQYYNGEERAKGNILERFSAQQFPDLHSELNLSSLELGDSALYFCASSVAPTGEQYFGPGTRLTVT.

The chain joins TRBV5-6 to TRBJ2-7; D not resolved. The CDR3 spans 15 residues. V shed 3 bases and J shed 0 bases, with 13 bases lying between them. Germline V gives CDR1 SGHDT, CDR2 YYEEEE. The CDR3 region has the DNA TGTGCCAGCAGCTGGCAGCACCTGGTCTCCTACGAGCAGTACTTC. Translation: CASSWQHLVSYEQYF.

Ten or more counts support this clonotype. The chain joins TRBV12-3 or TRBV12-4 to TRBJ1-5; D gene ambiguous. The CDR3 consists of 13 residues. Trimming took off 3 bases at V and 6 bases at J, with 9 bases between the two ends. The CDR3 loop is CASSFGRTQPQHF. The CDR3, as DNA: TGTGCCAGCAGTTTCGGCAGGACTCAGCCCCAGCATTTT.

This clonotype was observed at least ten times. The CDR3 bases are TGCAGTGCTCCCCGGACACCGAACACCGGGGAGCTGTTTTTT. It codes for CSAPRTPNTGELFF. The chain carries TRBV20-1 and TRBJ2-2; possible D gene TRBD1, 5 bases. V was trimmed by 5 bases and J by 0 bases, leaving 10 bases between them. The length of the CDR3 is 14 residues. Germline V gene data show CDR1 as DFQATT and CDR2 as SNEGSKA (reference sequence).